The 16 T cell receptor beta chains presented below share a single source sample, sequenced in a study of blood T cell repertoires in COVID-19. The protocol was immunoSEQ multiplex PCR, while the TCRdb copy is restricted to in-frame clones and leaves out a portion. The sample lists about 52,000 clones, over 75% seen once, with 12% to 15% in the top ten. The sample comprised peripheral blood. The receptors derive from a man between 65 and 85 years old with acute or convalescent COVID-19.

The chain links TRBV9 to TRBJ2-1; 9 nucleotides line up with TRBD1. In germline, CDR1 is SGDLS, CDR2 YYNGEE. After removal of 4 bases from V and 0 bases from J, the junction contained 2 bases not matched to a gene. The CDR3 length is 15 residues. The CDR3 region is CASSQTGGSYNEQFF. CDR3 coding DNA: TGTGCCAGCAGCCAGACAGGGGGCTCCTACAATGAGCAGTTCTTC.

The CDR3 region is CASSSFFDSPLHF. The CDR3 DNA is TGTGCCAGCAGCTCCTTTTTCGATTCACCCCTCCACTTT. The genes are TRBV6-5 and TRBJ1-6; D is uncertain. CDR1 and CDR2 (germline): MNHEY, SVGAGI. V lost 6 bases to trimming and J lost 8 bases, with 11 bases between them. The CDR3 has 13 amino acids.

DNA for the CDR3: TGTGCCAGCAGTTTGTCAGGGGCCGGCGGCTACACCTTC. Amino acid sequence: CASSLSGAGGYTF. This chain connects TRBV12-3 or TRBV12-4 to TRBJ1-2; possible D gene TRBD1, 6 bases. The V gene lost 3 bases and the J gene lost 8 bases, with 13 bases spanning the gap. The CDR3 has 13 residues.

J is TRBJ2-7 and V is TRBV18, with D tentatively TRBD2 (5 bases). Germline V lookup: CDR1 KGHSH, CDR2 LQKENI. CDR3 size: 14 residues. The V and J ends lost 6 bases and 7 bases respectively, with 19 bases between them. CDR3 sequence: CASSTTDSSGEQYF. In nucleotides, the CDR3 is TGTGCCAGCTCTACGACTGACTCCTCGGGGGAGCAGTACTTC.

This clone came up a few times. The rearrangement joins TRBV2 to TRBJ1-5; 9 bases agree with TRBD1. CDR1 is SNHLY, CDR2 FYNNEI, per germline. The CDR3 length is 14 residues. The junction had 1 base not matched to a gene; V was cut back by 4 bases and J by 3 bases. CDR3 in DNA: TGTGCCAGCAGTGGGACAGGGGCCAATCAGCCCCAGCATTTT. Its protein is CASSGTGANQPQHF.

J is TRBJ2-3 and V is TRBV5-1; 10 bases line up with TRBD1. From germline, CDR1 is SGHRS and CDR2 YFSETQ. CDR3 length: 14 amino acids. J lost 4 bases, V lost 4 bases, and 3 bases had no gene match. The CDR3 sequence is CASSAGTGADTQYF. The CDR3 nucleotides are TGCGCCAGCAGCGCTGGGACAGGGGCAGATACGCAGTATTTT.

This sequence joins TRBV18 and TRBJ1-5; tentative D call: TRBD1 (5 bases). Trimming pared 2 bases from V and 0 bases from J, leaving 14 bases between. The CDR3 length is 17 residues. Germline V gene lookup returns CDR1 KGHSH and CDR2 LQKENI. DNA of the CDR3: TGTGCCAGCTCACCATCGGAGGGACGAGGTAGCAATCAGCCCCAGCATTTT. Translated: CASSPSEGRGSNQPQHF.

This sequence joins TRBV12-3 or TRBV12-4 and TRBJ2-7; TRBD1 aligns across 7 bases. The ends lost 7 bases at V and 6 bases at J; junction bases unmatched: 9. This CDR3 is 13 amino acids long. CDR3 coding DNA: TGTGCCAGCACCCGACAGGGTCCGCGCGAGCAGTACTTC. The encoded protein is CASTRQGPREQYF.

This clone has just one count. CDR3 sequence: CASSLVASTTGELFF. CDR3 in DNA: TGCGCCAGCAGCTTGGTGGCTAGCACCACCGGGGAGCTGTTTTTT. The V gene is TRBV5-1, the J gene TRBJ2-2; D may be TRBD2 (5 bases). The CDR3 is made up of 15 amino acids. V was clipped by 0 bases and J by 4 bases, with 10 bases between them. The V gene's germline CDR1 is SGHRS and CDR2 YFSETQ.

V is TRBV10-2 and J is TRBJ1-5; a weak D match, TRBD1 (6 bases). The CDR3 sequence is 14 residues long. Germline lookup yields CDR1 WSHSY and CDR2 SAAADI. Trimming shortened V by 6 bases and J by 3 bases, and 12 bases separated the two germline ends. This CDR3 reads CASSQGQFNQPQHF. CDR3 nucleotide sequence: TGCGCCAGCAGCCAAGGACAGTTCAATCAGCCCCAGCATTTT.

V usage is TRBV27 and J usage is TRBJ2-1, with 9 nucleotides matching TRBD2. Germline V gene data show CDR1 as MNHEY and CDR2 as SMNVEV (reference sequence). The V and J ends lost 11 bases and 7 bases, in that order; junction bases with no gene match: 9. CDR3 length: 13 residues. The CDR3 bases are TGTGCCGCAGGGGCTAGCGGGACGAATGAGCAGTTCTTC. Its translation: CAAGASGTNEQFF.

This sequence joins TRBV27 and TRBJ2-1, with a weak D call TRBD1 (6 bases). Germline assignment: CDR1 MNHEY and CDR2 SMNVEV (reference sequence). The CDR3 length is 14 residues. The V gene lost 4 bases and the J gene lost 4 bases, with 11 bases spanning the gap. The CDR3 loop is CASSSRTVYNEQFF. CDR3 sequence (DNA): TGTGCCAGCAGTTCCCGGACAGTTTACAATGAGCAGTTCTTC.

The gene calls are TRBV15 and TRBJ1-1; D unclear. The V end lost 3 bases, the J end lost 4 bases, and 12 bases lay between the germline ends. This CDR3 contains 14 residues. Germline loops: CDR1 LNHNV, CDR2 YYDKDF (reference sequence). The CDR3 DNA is TGTGCCACCAGCAGTGGCCCTGCGGGCACTGAAGCTTTCTTT. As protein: CATSSGPAGTEAFF.

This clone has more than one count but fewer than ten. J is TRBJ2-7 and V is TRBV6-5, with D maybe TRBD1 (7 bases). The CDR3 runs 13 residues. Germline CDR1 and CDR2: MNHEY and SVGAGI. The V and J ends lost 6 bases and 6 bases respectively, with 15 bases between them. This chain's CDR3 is CASSPGGRGEQYV. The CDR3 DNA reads TGTGCCAGCAGCCCAGGGGGGCGGGGCGAGCAGTACGTC.

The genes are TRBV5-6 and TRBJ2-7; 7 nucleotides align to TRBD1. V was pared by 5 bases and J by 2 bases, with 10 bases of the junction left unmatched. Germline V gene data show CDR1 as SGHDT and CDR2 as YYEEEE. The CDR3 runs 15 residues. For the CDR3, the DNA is TGTGCCAGCAGTTCCAGAGACAGGGACGCCTACGAGCAGTACGTC. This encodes CASSSRDRDAYEQYV.

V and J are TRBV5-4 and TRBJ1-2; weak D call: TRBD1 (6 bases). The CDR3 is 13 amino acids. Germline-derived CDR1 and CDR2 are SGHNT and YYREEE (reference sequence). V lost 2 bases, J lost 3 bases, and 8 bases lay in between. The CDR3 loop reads CASSFPGDYGYTF. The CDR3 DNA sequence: TGTGCCAGCAGCTTTCCAGGGGACTATGGCTACACCTTC.